Each of the 6 T cell receptor beta chains below was sequenced from the same sample in a study of blood T cell repertoires in COVID-19. The protocol was immunoSEQ multiplex PCR, while the TCRdb copy is restricted to in-frame clones and leaves out a portion. The sample has around 400,000 clones; roughly 86% are singletons. The sample comprised peripheral blood. These receptors were taken from a woman aged 60 to 75 with COVID-19, enrolled during active disease.

The chain is built from TRBV7-2 and TRBJ2-5; weak D call: TRBD1 (6 bases). CDR3 length: 16 amino acids. V was clipped by 5 bases and J by 0 bases, with 16 bases between them. Germline V gene data show CDR1 as SGHTA and CDR2 as FQGNSA. This chain's CDR3 is CASSPALGAYQETQYF. The CDR3 coding sequence is TGTGCCAGCAGCCCGGCTCTGGGGGCGTACCAAGAGACCCAGTACTTC.

The chain links TRBV6-8 to TRBJ2-7, with 7 bases fitting TRBD2. The V gene end was trimmed by 2 bases and the J gene end by 5 bases; junction bases not matched to a gene: 3. The CDR3 is 13 amino acids. CDR1 MNHGY and CDR2 SAAAGT come from the germline V gene. The CDR3 sequence is CASSYRGGDEQYF. The CDR3 nucleotides are TGTGCCAGCAGTTACAGGGGAGGGGACGAGCAGTACTTC.

The gene calls are TRBV28 and TRBJ1-6; D is unresolved. The CDR3 runs to 16 residues. Between the trimmed V and J ends, which lost 6 bases and 6 bases, there was a span of 18 bases. Germline V CDR1 and CDR2: MDHEN, SYDVKM. In nucleotides, the CDR3 is TGTGCCAGCAGATCTCCCCGAGGAGGGATTAATTCACCCCTCCACTTT. Translated: CASRSPRGGINSPLHF.

The chain links TRBV28 to TRBJ1-6; maybe TRBD1 (6 bases). The CDR3 spans 16 residues. Germline-derived CDR1 and CDR2 are MDHEN and SYDVKM. Trimming left V 5 bases short and J 5 bases short, with 16 bases between. CDR3 loop: CASSPLGAGDNSPLHF. The CDR3 DNA sequence: TGTGCCAGCAGTCCCCTCGGGGCAGGGGATAATTCACCCCTCCACTTT. Full variable domain (rest looked up from reference TRBV28 and TRBJ1-6): DVKVTQSSRYLVKRTGEKVFLECVQDMDHENMFWYRQDPGLGLRLIYFSYDVKMKEKGDIPEGYSVSREKKERFSLILESASTNQTSMYLCASSPLGAGDNSPLHFGNGTRLTVT.

The chain combines TRBV28 with TRBJ1-5; the D is unclear. There are 14 residues in the CDR3. The ends were cut back, 2 bases at V and 4 bases at J, with 9 bases in the middle. Germline CDR1 MDHEN, CDR2 SYDVKM. The DNA of the CDR3 is TGTGCCAGCAGTTTAGACAACTTAAATCAGCCCCAGCATTTT. This codes for CASSLDNLNQPQHF.

This chain uses TRBV4-1 with TRBJ1-4; perhaps TRBD1 as D (5 bases). The CDR3 length is 12 residues. The ends were cut back, 2 bases at V and 11 bases at J, with 9 bases in the middle. In germline, CDR1 is MGHRA, CDR2 YSYEKL. CDR3 sequence (DNA): TGCGCCAGCAGCCAACAGGGAGGGAAACTGTTTTTT. Translating it yields CASSQQGGKLFF.